This record covers a single TCR beta chain. The specificity of this receptor is unknown. It has no much larger one-base neighbor in the sample; base qualities were not kept. The ViraFEST assay stimulated PBMC with viral peptide pools and then used TCR sequencing to identify antigen-specific CD4+ T cell clonotypes by expansion. After less than 13 days of culture, CD4+ T cells were isolated with the EasySep CD4+ T cell isolation kit. PCR-confirmed SARS-CoV-2 infection had occurred in convalescent patients between March and December 2020, before the Alpha, Beta and Delta variants emerged in the United States. Participants received two doses of either the BNT162b2 or the mRNA-1273 mRNA SARS-CoV-2 vaccine. Approximately 2 million PBMC per well were cultured in IMDM with 5% human AB serum, 7.5 to 10 IU/ml IL-2 and gentamicin, plus 10 ug/ml peptides. On days 3 and 7, half of the culture medium was replaced with fresh IL-2-containing medium. Unless noted otherwise, every peptide stimulation condition was grown in triplicate wells. PBMC were separated from whole blood using Ficoll-Paque Plus gradient centrifugation and were then either cryopreserved at -140C or used fresh. The overlapping peptide pools covered the spike proteins of SARS-CoV-2 and of the common cold coronaviruses HCoV-NL63, HCoV-OC43 and HCoV-229E. The QIAamp micro DNA kit was used to extract genomic DNA from the cultured CD4+ T cells.

This entry comes from a study of vaccination effects on CD4 cells after COVID-19 (dated by TCRdb to 2022 to 2024). For context, the study as a whole: After vaccination, three convalescent patients were sampled both early (day +14) and late (day +241, +227, +161 respectively). Cultures from other donors in the study were sequenced with the Oncomine TCR Beta short-read assay on an Illumina iSeq 100. SARS-CoV-2 spike-specific CD4+ TCR repertoires from before and after mRNA vaccination were compared in COVID-19 convalescent patients and in infection-naive vaccine recipients. Post-vaccine samples across the study were collected a median of 72 days after the second dose, with a range of 14 to 241. The full study included some 10 COVID-19 convalescent patients and several SARS-CoV-2-naive healthy vaccine recipients.

General study outcomes and caveats: At late post-vaccination timepoints, both infection-induced and vaccine-induced clones showed marked clonal contraction, consistent with waning T cell responses. Limitations of the study were the small number of convalescent patients and the absence of early post-infection timepoints. Among convalescent patients, the spike-reactive repertoire after vaccination was made up mainly of new vaccine-induced clones that were largely distinct from the clones induced by infection.

The method behind the library was the immunoSEQ multiplex PCR assay. DNA from the cultured, isolated CD4+ T cells was subjected to TCR beta CDR3 sequencing. On the authors' methods: The analysis removed non-productive TCR sequences, trimmed reads to the CDR3 region, and retained only CDR3s that were 7 or more amino acids long. Antigen-specific clonotypes were identified using the MANAFEST web app by comparison of expansion in peptide wells against reference cultures. For clones to be considered positive, expansion at FDR<0.05 versus reference and all other wells, an odds ratio above 5, and a frequency above 0.1% in two replicate wells were required. Cross-reactive clonotypes were defined as significantly expanded in SARS-CoV-2 spike wells and in at least one common cold coronavirus spike condition. Levenshtein distance calculated with the stringdist R package was used to assess CDR3 similarity, and unrooted trees were constructed with ape in R 3.6.1. TCRdb limited this immuneACCESS table to in-frame rearrangements with V and J called. A share of clones is missing; checked studies link under half to unresolved V genes, and the rest is unexplained. V and J calls and clone size are those listed in that table; D and trimming were worked out from the DNA. This sample lists around 12,000 clones; around two thirds were detected once. In total, the top ten clones hold approximately 35% of the sample.

Including cysteine and phenylalanine, the CDR3 has 15 amino acids. Of all the DNA, just the CDR3 is kept, 45 bases in frame from base 1. V is shortened by 0 bases, J by 4 bases, and the region joining them spans 13 bases. CDR1 GTSNPN and CDR2 SVGIG were looked up in the germline V gene (reference sequence). This specimen consisted of CD4+ T cells from PBMCs cultured with HCoV-NL63 spike peptides, obtained after COVID-19 vaccination. What this sample's cell subset or site label stands for: HCoV-NL63 spike overlapping peptide pool stimulation. The sequence came from a human donor who had a prior SARS-CoV-2 infection. Here the chain combines TRBV30 and TRBJ1-5, with the D segment identity uncertain. The base sequence is TGTGCCTGGAGTGTCCCCGGACGGGGAAATCAGCCCCAGCATTTT. It translates to CAWSVPGRGNQPQHF. The CDR3, completed at both ends by the reference TRBV30 and TRBJ1-5 genes, gives the full variable domain SQTIHQWPATLVQPVGSPLSLECTVEGTSNPNLYWYRQAAGRGLQLLFYSVGIGQISSEVPQNLSASRPQDRQFILSSKKLLLSDSGFYLCAWSVPGRGNQPQHFGDGTRLSIL.